This TCR beta chain emerged from a study of shared clonotypes between healthy human individuals. The overall study: Participating donors consisted of two women and a few men aged 18 to 49.

Using immunoSEQ multiplex PCR, the repertoire was profiled, and TCRdb retains in-frame clones only, with some absent. The sample has hundreds of thousands of clones, roughly 72% seen once. Germline V gives CDR1 GTSNPN, CDR2 SVGIG (reference sequence). CDR3 length equals 13 residues. V lost 1 base and J lost 3; bases outside the gene matches: 0. Every donor, a Caucasian adult, lived in Nashville, Tennessee. Study results and limitations: In this cohort, only blood was sampled, and tissue repertoires likely differ.

This clone was seen ten or more times. Its cognate antigen is unknown. Different DNA sequences within this sample yield the same CDR3. The chain employs TRBV30 and TRBJ2-1; 7 positions agree with TRBD1. This sequence was found in a woman aged 40 to 49 in good health. Some clones in this sample may be carry-over from other donors' samples. Material for sequencing was PBMCs. The CDR3 is CAWSGDSYNEQFF. The CDR3 DNA sequence: TGTGCCTGGAGTGGGGACAGCTACAATGAGCAGTTCTTC.